This T cell receptor (beta chain) originates from a study of T cells in Graves' hyperthyroidism and ophthalmopathy. CDR1 and CDR2 from the germline V gene are SQVTM and ANQGSEA. Trimming took off 4 bases at V and 6 bases at J, with 12 bases between the two ends. The CDR3 runs 13 residues. RNA transcripts yielded amplified TCR beta CDR3 regions. The HTBI primer set served for first-round RT-PCR of the TCR CDR3. TCRdb fed the multiplex PCR reads into MiXCR, producing one record per CDR3 protein. Here the sample spans fewer than 300,000 distinct CDR3 sequences, about 25% being singletons. The sequencing input was blood. The receptor comes from a man aged 35 to 55 with Graves' hyperthyroidism that later progressed to Graves' ophthalmopathy. The chain links TRBV29-1 to TRBJ2-2; D might be TRBD2 (6 bases). CDR3 amino acids: CSVVPSEAGELFF. Written as DNA, the CDR3 is TGCAGCGTTGTGCCTAGCGAGGCCGGGGAGCTGTTTTTT.